Given below is one T cell receptor (beta chain) in context. Its antigen remains unidentified. This entry belongs to a study of sequential checkpoint blockade in melanoma. The overall study: Randomization was 1:1 between first-line nivolumab→ipilimumab and ipilimumab→nivolumab. Some 90 pretreatment tumor DNA samples were TCRβ immunosequenced.

The study, taken as a whole, reports: Pretreatment TIL clonality tracked with response in the nivolumab-first arm.

Treatment reported: randomized to nivolumab then ipilimumab (arm A) or the reverse (arm B). DNA-damaging chemotherapy had not been given to any patient beforehand. Only in-frame clones appear in the TCRdb table, and some are missing; sequencing was by immunoSEQ multiplex PCR. This sample has 3,300 or so clones, with 17% found just once. The TCR sequence derives from a human donor with melanoma. Here the sequenced sample was tumor tissue (inferred from file names), taken from a patient given nivolumab and ipilimumab in sequence.

The CDR3 loop is CASSLELGGMNTEAFF. CDR3 bases: TGCGCCAGCAGCTTGGAATTGGGGGGAATGAACACTGAAGCTTTCTTT. The chain employs TRBV5-1 and TRBJ1-1; possibly TRBD1 for D (5 bases). Trimming took off 0 bases at V and 0 bases at J, with 12 bases between the two ends. Germline values: CDR1 SGHRS, CDR2 YFSETQ. The CDR3 sequence is 16 residues long.